This TCR beta chain was profiled in a study of blood T cells in healthy people across ages. The study, taken as a whole, reports: In older individuals, TCR beta diversity per million T cells was lower, falling roughly linearly with age. Naive CD4+ cell counts and diversity both ran higher in long-lived than in aged donors.

Turning to this clonotype: What it recognizes is unknown.

With a J-beta primer mix and a sample-barcoded 5' primer, a second PCR ran roughly 7 to 11 cycles. Each cDNA was tagged by a template-switch adaptor containing 12 random nucleotides. TCRdb fed the 5' RACE reads into MiXCR, producing one record per CDR3 protein. The sample holds 920,000 or so distinct CDR3 sequences; over 35% are singletons and the top ten take approximately 20%. The people who gave samples were healthy Caucasians from Russia, aged about 6 to 100. The V gene lost 3 bases and the J gene lost 0 bases, with 10 bases spanning the gap. Germline V gene sequence: CDR1 SGDLS, CDR2 YYNGEE. This CDR3 comprises 15 residues.

The source of this sequence is a woman aged 55 to 70 in good health. The sequencing input was blood. The rearrangement joins TRBV9 to TRBJ1-5, with D hard to call. CDR3 nucleotide sequence: TGTGCCAGCAGCGGGGGTGTCTTTAGCAATCAGCCCCAGCATTTT. Protein sequence: CASSGGVFSNQPQHF.